The 19 T cell receptor beta chains in this list originate from one sample, sequenced in a study of T cells in women clearing cervical HPV infection. Here immunoSEQ multiplex PCR was the method, and the copy in TCRdb shows in-frame clones only, minus some. The sample holds some 40,000 clones. Sequenced sample: blood buffy coat. The receptor source for this set is a woman aged 18 to 75 with a cervical HPV16 infection that either progressed to CIN3+ or cleared (not recorded which).

In regard to this clone: Mismatch with germline at one junction end may stem from a read error. The sequenced fragment ends 3 residues before the CDR3 boundary, so the rest is inferred from the germline J gene. Different DNA sequences within this sample yield the same CDR3. V is TRBV7-9 and J is TRBJ1-3; a possible D gene is TRBD1 (6 bases). Germline V gene sequence: CDR1 SEHNR, CDR2 FQNEAQ (reference sequence). The CDR3 consists of 15 residues. The CDR3 DNA, read in part, is TGTGCCAGCAGCCGTACCAGACAGGACGGGGACACT. Its translation: CASSRTRQDGDT. The entire CDR3 sequence reads CASSRTRQDGDTIYF.

As for this clone: The sequence runs out 3 residues before the end of the CDR3; the remainder is reconstructed from the germline J gene. The chain combines TRBV20-1 with TRBJ2-3; TRBD2 matches 14 bases. The germline V gene encodes CDR1 DFQATT and CDR2 SNEGSKA (reference sequence). CDR3 length: 16 residues. With 6 bases clipped from V and 1 base from J, the junction kept 6 bases outside the gene matches. The DNA read from the CDR3 is TGCAGTGCCGGGACTAGCGGGAGTGGCGGCACAGATACG. This codes for CSAGTSGSGGTDT. The full CDR3 reads CSAGTSGSGGTDTQYF.

With respect to this clone: The CDR3 end falls 3 residues outside the read, so it is completed with the germline J gene. The chain joins TRBV29-1 to TRBJ1-6; 11 bases agree with TRBD1. Germline CDR1 and CDR2: SQVTM and ANQGSEA. The V and J ends lost 4 bases and 8 bases, in that order; junction bases with no gene match: 1. This CDR3 is built from 13 residues. The sequenced CDR3 bases are TGCAGCGTTGCGGGACAGGGGGATTCACCC. Amino acid sequence: CSVAGQGDSP. The full CDR3 reads CSVAGQGDSPLHF. The complete variable domain, with remaining parts taken from reference TRBV29-1 and TRBJ1-6, reads SAVISQKPSRDICQRGTSLTIQCQVDSQVTMMFWYRQQPGQSLTLIATANQGSEATYESGFVIDKFPISRPNLTFSTLTVSNMSPEDSSIYLCSVAGQGDSPLHFGNGTRLTVT.

On this clone: The read ends 3 residues before the CDR3 terminus; that terminus is restored from the germline J gene. The same CDR3 is also encoded by other DNA sequences in this sample. The chain has TRBV5-1 and TRBJ1-1; D is unclear. This CDR3 spans 14 amino acids. Germline V gene lookup returns CDR1 SGHRS and CDR2 YFSETQ. Trimming left V 4 bases short and J 6 bases short, with 16 bases between. Incomplete CDR3 DNA: TGCGCCAGCAGCACCCGACTCGGTGGTTCTGAA. Amino acid sequence: CASSTRLGGSE. The full CDR3 reads CASSTRLGGSEAFF.

The CDR3 bases that were read are TGCAGCGTTGAGGGCGGGAGAAGCACAGATACG. Its protein product is CSVEGGRSTDT. The whole CDR3 is CSVEGGRSTDTQYF. The genes are TRBV29-1 and TRBJ2-3, with 7 bases identical to TRBD2. The read comes to an end 3 residues before the CDR3 does, leaving the germline J gene to fill in the end. Germline V gives CDR1 SQVTM, CDR2 ANQGSEA. This CDR3 region has 14 residues. Trimming at V came to 3 bases and at J to 0 bases, leaving 3 bases not matched to a gene.

On this clone itself: The read ends 3 residues early relative to the CDR3; the germline J gene fills the gap. The genes are TRBV7-2 and TRBJ2-3, with TRBD2 identical over 8 bases. Unmatched junction bases numbered 2, after V lost 1 base and J lost 2 bases. The germline CDR1 and CDR2 sequences are SGHTA and FQGNSA. The CDR3 has 15 amino acids. The CDR3 reads CASSLGGGNTDTQYF. CDR3 DNA, as far as it was read: TGTGCCAGCAGCTTAGGCGGGGGGAACACAGATACG.

For this clone: With the read ending 3 residues before the CDR3 end, the germline J gene is used to fill in that end. The rearrangement uses TRBV6-1 and TRBJ2-1, with D unclear. The CDR3 sequence is 13 residues long. Trimming removed 3 bases at V and 7 bases at J, with 10 bases between. Germline CDR1 is MNHNS and CDR2 is SASEGT. Here the CDR3 reads CASSDWAQNEQFF. CDR3 DNA, as far as it was read: TGTGCCAGCAGTGACTGGGCACAAAATGAG.

Concerning this clone: The read stops 3 residues short of the end of the CDR3; the missing end is completed from the germline J gene. The rearrangement uses TRBV20-1 and TRBJ2-3, with TRBD2 as a possible D gene (6 bases). This CDR3 is 10 amino acids long. CDR1 DFQATT and CDR2 SNEGSKA come from the germline V gene (reference sequence). The CDR3 protein is CSAWGDPQYF. The DNA read from the CDR3 is TGCAGTGCTTGGGGGGACCCG.

As for this clone: Coverage ceases 3 residues before the CDR3 finishes, and the germline J gene fills in the end. The chain links TRBV20-1 to TRBJ1-2; D ambiguous. The ends were cut back, 2 bases at V and 0 bases at J, with 13 bases in the middle. The germline V gene encodes CDR1 DFQATT and CDR2 SNEGSKA (reference sequence). This CDR3 is built from 15 residues. This chain's CDR3 is CSARMVGISNYGYTF. The CDR3 bases that were read are TGCAGTGCTAGAATGGTTGGCATCTCTAACTATGGC.

Regarding this clone: The sequenced fragment ends 3 residues before the CDR3 boundary, so the rest is inferred from the germline J gene. The rearrangement joins TRBV5-4 to TRBJ2-7; the match to TRBD2 covers 11 bases. CDR1 and CDR2 from the germline V gene are SGHNT and YYREEE (reference sequence). V trimming: 4 bases; J trimming: 0 bases; junction bases outside the gene matches: 6. This CDR3 region has 16 residues. The sequenced part of the CDR3 DNA is TGTGCCAGCAGCACGCATACTAGCGGGGGCTCCTACGAG. It encodes CASSTHTSGGSYE. The whole CDR3 protein reads CASSTHTSGGSYEQYF.

Note on this clone: The CDR3 is cut off 3 residues early in the read; its end comes from the germline J gene. The genes are TRBV2 and TRBJ2-3; 7 bases are shared with TRBD1. This CDR3 has 15 residues. Germline V gene data show CDR1 as SNHLY and CDR2 as FYNNEI. CDR3 sequence: CASSGDRAGNQPQYF. The sequenced part of the CDR3 DNA is TGTGCCAGCAGTGGTGACAGGGCAGGAAATCAGCCG.

Turning to this clone: Read data end 3 residues before the CDR3 end; the end is taken from the germline J gene. The chain joins TRBV6-2 or TRBV6-3 to TRBJ2-7; 7 nucleotides align to TRBD2. The length of the CDR3 is 11 residues. V lost 8 bases and J lost 4; bases outside the gene matches: 2. Germline lookup yields CDR1 MNHEY and CDR2 SVGEGT. The covered CDR3 bases are TGTGCCAGCGGGAGGGGTTACGAG. It specifies CASGRGYE. The complete CDR3 reads CASGRGYEQYF.

Comments on this clone: The CDR3 end falls 3 residues outside the read, so it is completed with the germline J gene. This rearrangement joins TRBV5-1 to TRBJ2-3; 10 nucleotides match TRBD1. The germline V gene has CDR1 SGHRS and CDR2 YFSETQ. This CDR3 has 14 residues. The ends lost 7 bases at V and 2 bases at J; junction bases unmatched: 4. This chain's CDR3 is CASGTGENTDTQYF. Partial CDR3 DNA: TGCGCCAGCGGGACAGGGGAGAACACAGATACG.

Points on this clone: Distinct nucleotide sequences in the sample also encode this CDR3. The CDR3 spells CASSPGLAGGKETQYF. Partial CDR3 DNA: TGTGCCAGCTCACCTGGACTAGCGGGGGGCAAAGAGACC. The chain has TRBV18 and TRBJ2-5; TRBD2 agrees at 14 bases. With the read ending 3 residues before the CDR3 end, the germline J gene is used to fill in that end. The germline gives CDR1 KGHSH, CDR2 LQKENI. This CDR3 has 16 residues. V shed 3 bases, J shed 3 bases, and the junction held 3 bases outside the gene matches.

As concerns this clone: The read stops 3 residues short of the end of the CDR3; the missing end is completed from the germline J gene. V is TRBV4-1 and J is TRBJ2-7, with D tentatively TRBD1 (6 bases). V was cut by 3 bases and J by 3 bases, with 18 bases left in between. The CDR3 runs to 16 residues. Germline values: CDR1 MGHRA, CDR2 YSYEKL. The sequenced CDR3 bases are TGCGCCAGCAGCCAGGGTCGGGCAGGGGCCTACTACGAG. As protein: CASSQGRAGAYYE. The whole CDR3 protein reads CASSQGRAGAYYEQYF.

By frequency, this clone is medium-sized. CDR3 protein: CASSPAVLTDTQYF. CDR3 bases read: TGTGCCAGCTCACCGGCAGTCCTCACAGATACG. The genes are TRBV18 and TRBJ2-3; D remains unclear. The DNA ends 3 residues before the CDR3 does, and the rest of the CDR3 is filled in from the germline J gene. This CDR3 spans 14 amino acids. Deletions cut 3 bases from V and 2 bases from J, with 9 bases between. The germline CDR1 and CDR2 sequences are KGHSH and LQKENI.

The part of the CDR3 DNA that was read is TGTGCCAGCAGTGCTTCGGACATTGGGTACAATGAG. Protein: CASSASDIGYNE. The entire CDR3 is CASSASDIGYNEQFF. The gene calls are TRBV6-1 and TRBJ2-1; D possibly corresponds to TRBD1 (5 bases). The sequenced fragment ends 3 residues before the CDR3 boundary, so the rest is inferred from the germline J gene. The CDR3 consists of 15 residues. With 4 bases removed from V and 4 bases from J, the gap between germline ends came to 14 bases. Germline values: CDR1 MNHNS, CDR2 SASEGT.

Note on this clone: The read finishes 3 residues shy of the CDR3 end, and the germline J gene is used to complete it. This chain links TRBV6-1 with TRBJ2-2, with 8 bases matching TRBD1. This CDR3 is 16 amino acids long. With 2 bases clipped from V and 3 bases from J, the junction kept 5 bases outside the gene matches. The germline V gene encodes CDR1 MNHNS and CDR2 SASEGT. CDR3 DNA (partial): TGTGCCAGCAGTGAAAGGGCAGGGGGCTACACCGGGGAG. This translates into CASSERAGGYTGE. From start to end, the CDR3 is CASSERAGGYTGELFF.

Of note for this clone: The DNA ends 3 residues before the CDR3 does, and the rest of the CDR3 is filled in from the germline J gene. The chain recombines TRBV2 with TRBJ2-1; D not certain. This CDR3 region has 13 residues. The V gene's germline CDR1 is SNHLY and CDR2 FYNNEI. V shed 5 bases and J shed 5 bases, with 10 bases lying between them. Partial CDR3 DNA: TGTGCCAGCAGTCTGGATCGGGACAATGAG. Protein product: CASSLDRDNE. The entire CDR3 sequence reads CASSLDRDNEQFF.